This T cell receptor (beta chain) originates from a study of regulatory T cells in long-lasting Graves disease. Study-level findings and limits: Newly diagnosed disease favored TRBV20-1 and TRBJ2-1 over persistent disease. What was studied was peripheral blood only, and not thyroid tissue.

HTBI primers from iRepertoire and Arm-PCR of CDR3 regions yielded the TCR beta libraries. TCRdb reprocessed the multiplex PCR reads via MiXCR and lists one record per CDR3 protein. Among some 280,000 distinct CDR3 sequences, more than 20% were seen once, and the ten largest hold roughly three fifths. Time point meaning: persistent/refractory GD, antithyroid drugs over 5 years with positive TRAb. Making the TCR library involved RNA that had been extracted from PBMCs. It was an endocrinology department in Xi'an, China, that provided the patients. This CDR3 spans 15 amino acids. This clonotype was recorded once. Its antigen is not known. This may come from a read error, since a much larger clone is one base off.

The sequenced sample was peripheral blood mononuclear cells (PBMCs), obtained when the disease was refractory, from a patient treated with antithyroid drugs. This chain uses TRBV12-3 or TRBV12-4 with TRBJ2-7; 10 bases are shared with TRBD1. This sequence was found in a female donor with Graves disease. CDR3 bases: TGTGCCAGCAGTTCACCGGGACAGGGGACCTACGAGCAGCACTTC. This gives the protein CASSSPGQGTYEQHF.